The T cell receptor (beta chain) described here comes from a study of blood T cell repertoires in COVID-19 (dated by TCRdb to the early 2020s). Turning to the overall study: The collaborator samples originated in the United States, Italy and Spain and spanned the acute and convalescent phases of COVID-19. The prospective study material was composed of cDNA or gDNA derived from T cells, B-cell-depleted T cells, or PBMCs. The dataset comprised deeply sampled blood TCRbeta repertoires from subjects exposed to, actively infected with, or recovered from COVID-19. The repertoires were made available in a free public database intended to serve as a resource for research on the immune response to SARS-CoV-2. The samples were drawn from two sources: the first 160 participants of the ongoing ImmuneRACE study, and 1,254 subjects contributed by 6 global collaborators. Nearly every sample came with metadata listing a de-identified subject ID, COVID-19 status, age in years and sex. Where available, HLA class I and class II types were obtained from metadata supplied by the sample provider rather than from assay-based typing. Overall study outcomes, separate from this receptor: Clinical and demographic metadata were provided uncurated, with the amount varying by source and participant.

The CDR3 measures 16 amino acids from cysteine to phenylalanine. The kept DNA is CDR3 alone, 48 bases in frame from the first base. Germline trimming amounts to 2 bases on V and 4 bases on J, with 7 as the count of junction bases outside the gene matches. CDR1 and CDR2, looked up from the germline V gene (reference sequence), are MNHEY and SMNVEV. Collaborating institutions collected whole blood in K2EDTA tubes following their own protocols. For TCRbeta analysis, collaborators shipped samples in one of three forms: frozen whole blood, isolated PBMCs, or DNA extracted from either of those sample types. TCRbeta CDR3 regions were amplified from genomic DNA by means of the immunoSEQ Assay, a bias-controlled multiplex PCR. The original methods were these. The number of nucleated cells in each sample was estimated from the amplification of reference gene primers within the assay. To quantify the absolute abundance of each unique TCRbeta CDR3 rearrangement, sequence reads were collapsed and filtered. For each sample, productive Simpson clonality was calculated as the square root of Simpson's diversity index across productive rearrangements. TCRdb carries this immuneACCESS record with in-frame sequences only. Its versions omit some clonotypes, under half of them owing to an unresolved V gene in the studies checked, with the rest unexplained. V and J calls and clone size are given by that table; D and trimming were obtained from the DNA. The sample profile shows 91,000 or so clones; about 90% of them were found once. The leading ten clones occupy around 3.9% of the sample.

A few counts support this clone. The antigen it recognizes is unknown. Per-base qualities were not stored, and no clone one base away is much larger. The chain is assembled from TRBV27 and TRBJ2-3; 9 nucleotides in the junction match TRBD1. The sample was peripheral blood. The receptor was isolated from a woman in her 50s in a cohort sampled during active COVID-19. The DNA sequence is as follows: TGTGCCAGCAGTTTAGATGGGACAGGGATTTCAGATACGCAGTATTTT. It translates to CASSLDGTGISDTQYF.